Below, 30 T cell receptor beta chains from the same sample are listed, as sequenced in a study of blood T cells in healthy people across ages. Then a second PCR, running about 6 to 11 cycles, was carried out with a sample-barcoded 5' primer and a J-beta primer mix. TCRdb recomputed calls from the 5' RACE reads with MiXCR, one row per CDR3 protein. Counted here are fewer than 750,000 distinct CDR3 sequences, 45% to 60% occurring once; the ten biggest clones make up 13%. The sample was blood. These receptors came from an elderly woman in good health.

This clonotype has only one observation. This clone may be a read error of a much larger clone one base away. The V gene is TRBV25-1, the J gene TRBJ2-7; D remains unclear. The CDR3 has 12 amino acids. Germline CDR1 MGHDK, CDR2 SYGVNS. In DNA form, the CDR3 reads TGTCCCAGCATCGGAAGCTCCTACGAGCAGTACTTC. This translates into CPSIGSSYEQYF.

To note about this clonotype: One junction end disagrees with the germline gene, perhaps due to a read error. The chain carries TRBV12-3 or TRBV12-4 and TRBJ2-1; 8 nucleotides match TRBD2. CDR3 length equals 12 residues. CDR3 nucleotide sequence: TGTGCCAGCAGTTTTACGCGGGGGGAGCAGGTCTTC. As protein: CASSFTRGEQVF.

To note about this clonotype: One end of the junction varies from germline; a read error may be responsible. The chain uses TRBV12-3 or TRBV12-4 and TRBJ2-3; D is perhaps TRBD2 (6 bases). The CDR3 runs 17 residues. CDR3 region: CASSFGAGRSRADTQYF. As DNA, the CDR3 is TGTGCCAGCAGTTTCGGGGCGGGGAGATCTAGAGCAGATACGCAGTATTTC.

About this clonotype itself: This may arise from a read error, as a much more abundant clone is one base away. The rearrangement joins TRBV24-1 to TRBJ2-3, with D perhaps matching TRBD1 (6 bases). The ends were cut back, 2 bases at V and 1 base at J, with 15 bases in the middle. This CDR3 is built from 17 residues. Germline assignment: CDR1 KGHDR and CDR2 SFDVKD. In DNA form, the CDR3 reads TGTGCCACCAGTGATTCTACAGGGTGTACGGGCACAGATACGCAGTATTTT. Amino acids: CATSDSTGCTGTDTQYF.

This chain joins TRBV9 and TRBJ2-1, with D perhaps TRBD2 (5 bases). CDR1 SGDLS and CDR2 YYNGEE come from the germline V gene. This CDR3 has 16 residues. Deletions cut 3 bases from V and 5 bases from J, with 18 bases between. The CDR3 here is CASSAMITRVDNEQFF. CDR3 nucleotide sequence: TGTGCCAGCAGCGCCATGATCACTAGAGTGGACAATGAGCAGTTCTTC.

This clonotype has a single count. The J gene is TRBJ1-2, the V gene TRBV20-1, with a weak D call TRBD1 (5 bases). The germline V and J ends were trimmed by 6 bases and 0 bases, with 14 bases remaining between them. This CDR3 region has 14 residues. Per the germline V gene, CDR1 is DFQATT and CDR2 is SNEGSKA (reference sequence). CDR3 nucleotides: TGCAGTGCGCCCAGACAGATCTCTAACTATGGCTACACCTTC. The encoded protein is CSAPRQISNYGYTF.

The chain joins TRBV20-1 to TRBJ1-5, with 7 bases aligning to TRBD1. The CDR3 spans 14 residues. Germline V gene lookup returns CDR1 DFQATT and CDR2 SNEGSKA (reference sequence). V gave up 6 bases and J gave up 0 bases; unmatched junction bases: 5. CDR3 DNA: TGCAGTGCCACCCGACAGGGTAGCAATCAGCCCCAGCATTTT. Encoded protein: CSATRQGSNQPQHF.

The chain is built from TRBV14 and TRBJ2-3; tentatively, D is TRBD1 (6 bases). Germline CDR1 is SGHDN and CDR2 is FVKESK. This CDR3 has 14 residues. V was trimmed by 9 bases and J by 0 bases, leaving 13 bases between them. The CDR3 nucleotides read TGTGCCAGTAACAGGGCTTTTAGCACAGATACGCAGTATTTT. This sequence encodes CASNRAFSTDTQYF. Together with reference TRBV14 and TRBJ2-3, the CDR3 gives the full variable domain: EAGVTQFPSHSVIEKGQTVTLRCDPISGHDNLYWYRRVMGKEIKFLLHFVKESKQDESGMPNNRFLAERTGGTYSTLKVQPAELEDSGVYFCASNRAFSTDTQYFGPGTRLTVL.

This clonotype was recorded a few times. The V call is TRBV27, the J call TRBJ2-1, with 9 bases that match TRBD2. The CDR3 contains 16 residues. Trimming at V came to 5 bases and at J to 2 bases, leaving 7 bases not matched to a gene. CDR1 and CDR2 from the germline V gene are MNHEY and SMNVEV (reference sequence). The CDR3 reads CASSHLGGGAYNEQFF. DNA for the CDR3: TGTGCCAGCAGTCACTTGGGCGGGGGGGCCTACAATGAGCAGTTCTTC.

A note on this clonotype: Since a much larger clone is just one base distant, this may be a read error. In nucleotides, the CDR3 is TGTGCCAGCAGCTTAGGGTCAAACATCAATGAGCAGTTCTTC. It is translated as CASSLGSNINEQFF. The chain uses TRBV7-3 and TRBJ2-1; D uncertain. The CDR3 is 14 residues long. The V end lost 2 bases, the J end lost 6 bases, and 11 bases lay between the germline ends. Germline CDR1 is SGHTA and CDR2 is FQGTGA.

The chain couples TRBV3-1 to TRBJ2-7; D ambiguous. Trimming removed 7 bases at V and 3 bases at J, with 7 bases between. The CDR3 runs to 11 residues. From germline, CDR1 is LGHDT and CDR2 YNNKEL (reference sequence). CDR3 DNA sequence: TGTGCCAGCACCTCCTACTACGAGCAGTACTTC. Encoded protein: CASTSYYEQYF.

This clonotype turned up a few times. The chain joins TRBV3-1 to TRBJ2-1, with D tentatively TRBD2 (6 bases). This CDR3 contains 15 residues. The V end was cut by 2 bases, the J end by 7 bases, with 15 bases between. The germline gives CDR1 LGHDT, CDR2 YNNKEL (reference sequence). Here the CDR3 reads CASSQSTLGGNEQFF. CDR3 nucleotides: TGTGCCAGCAGCCAAAGTACGTTGGGAGGTAATGAGCAGTTCTTC.

The chain joins TRBV18 to TRBJ1-2; D gene uncertain. The CDR3 is 12 amino acids. Germline CDR1 reads KGHSH; CDR2 reads LQKENI. V was shortened by 6 bases and J by 8 bases, with 13 bases between the two germline ends. The CDR3 sequence: CASSLRMIGYTF. DNA for the CDR3: TGTGCCAGCTCCCTCCGGATGATCGGCTACACCTTC.

V is TRBV20-1 and J is TRBJ1-6; possibly TRBD1 for D (5 bases). Trimming took 3 bases from V and 7 from J, leaving 10 bases between them. The germline V gene encodes CDR1 DFQATT and CDR2 SNEGSKA (reference sequence). This CDR3 spans 13 amino acids. CDR3 amino acids: CSARGRLNSPLHF. In nucleotides, the CDR3 is TGCAGTGCTAGGGGACGACTGAATTCACCCCTCCACTTT.

The chain has TRBV27 and TRBJ2-1; D remains unclear. The CDR3 spans 13 residues. CDR1 is MNHEY and CDR2 is SMNVEV in the germline V gene (reference sequence). V was trimmed by 5 bases and J by 8 bases, leaving 13 bases between them. CDR3 DNA: TGTGCCAGCAGTGTTGGATTCAGCGATGAGCAGTTCTTC. Translating gives CASSVGFSDEQFF.

This clonotype showed up just a few times. V is TRBV9 and J is TRBJ2-5, with a possible D match to TRBD1 (7 bases). Germline assignment: CDR1 SGDLS and CDR2 YYNGEE. CDR3 length: 16 residues. Between the trimmed V and J ends, which lost 0 bases and 11 bases, there was a span of 23 bases. The CDR3 reads CASSVGRGVQYNEQYF. CDR3 sequence (DNA): TGTGCCAGCAGCGTAGGCAGGGGGGTCCAATACAATGAGCAGTACTTC.

This clonotype came up many times. The chain carries TRBV11-2 and TRBJ2-3; possibly TRBD1 for D (6 bases). Germline V gene sequence: CDR1 SGHAT, CDR2 FQNNGV. Trimming stripped 1 base from V and 4 bases from J, with 12 bases between. This CDR3 spans 15 amino acids. CDR3 DNA: TGTGCCAGCAGCTTAGGACGGACAGCGCCAGATACGCAGTATTTT. Protein sequence: CASSLGRTAPDTQYF.

Note on this clonotype: A read error may be the cause here, since a much bigger clone is one base away. The rearrangement uses TRBV5-1 and TRBJ1-1; D is unresolved. V was trimmed by 1 base and J by 5 bases, leaving 12 bases between them. Germline V gives CDR1 SGHRS, CDR2 YFSETQ. CDR3 length: 14 amino acids. The CDR3 loop is CASSLRGFWTEAFF. The CDR3, as DNA: TGCGCCAGCAGCTTGCGGGGATTTTGGACTGAAGCTTTCTTT.

The rearrangement joins TRBV3-1 to TRBJ1-4, with a weak D call TRBD1 (6 bases). The CDR3 runs to 16 residues. Trimming shortened V by 1 base and J by 5 bases, and 14 bases separated the two germline ends. Germline CDR1 reads LGHDT; CDR2 reads YNNKEL (reference sequence). The CDR3 loop reads CASSQGGSQGNEKLFF. DNA for the CDR3: TGTGCCAGCAGCCAAGGGGGTTCACAGGGAAATGAAAAACTGTTTTTT.

This clonotype was counted many times. This chain connects TRBV20-1 to TRBJ1-1, with unresolved D. CDR3 size: 12 residues. Germline loops: CDR1 DFQATT, CDR2 SNEGSKA (reference sequence). V shed 3 bases and J shed 4 bases, with 9 bases lying between them. CDR3 DNA: TGCAGTGCTAGTTTTAGGTCCACTGAAGCTTTCTTT. Its translation: CSASFRSTEAFF.

At least ten counts were recorded for this clonotype. The chain combines TRBV20-1 with TRBJ2-1; D tentatively reads TRBD1 or TRBD2 (5 bases each). The CDR3 is 14 residues long. CDR1 is DFQATT, CDR2 SNEGSKA, per germline (reference sequence). The CDR3 coding sequence is TGCACTTGCCAGCGGACCAGGGTCTACAATGAGCAGTTCTTC. The encoded protein is CTCQRTRVYNEQFF.

This clonotype was seen a single time. The chain carries TRBV27 and TRBJ1-6; D not resolved. Germline CDR1 MNHEY, CDR2 SMNVEV (reference sequence). CDR3 length: 16 residues. Trimming removed 6 bases from V and 1 base from J, with 13 bases in between. The CDR3 nucleotides read TGTGCCAGCAGGGTCAGTAGTGGATCCTATAATTCACCCCTCCACTTT. It codes for CASRVSSGSYNSPLHF.

V usage is TRBV10-3 and J usage is TRBJ2-5; maybe TRBD1 (5 bases). The CDR3 loop spans 11 amino acids. Germline values: CDR1 ENHRY, CDR2 SYGVKD. Trimming left V 4 bases short and J 11 bases short, with 11 bases between. Here the CDR3 DNA reads TGTGCCATCAGTGGGCAGGGTGGGCAGTACTTC. Translation gives CAISGQGGQYF.

The chain combines TRBV10-3 with TRBJ2-5, with D possibly matching TRBD2 (6 bases). The germline V gene encodes CDR1 ENHRY and CDR2 SYGVKD. The germline V and J ends were trimmed by 6 bases and 3 bases, with 11 bases remaining between them. The CDR3 consists of 13 residues. CDR3 DNA sequence: TGTGCCATCAGGGCTGTAGCGGAAGAGACCCAGTACTTC. This gives the protein CAIRAVAEETQYF.

Comments on this clonotype: A much larger clone sits a single nucleotide away, making a read error possible. The conserved final phenylalanine or tryptophan is absent from the CDR3, which likely points to a read error. The CDR3 sequence: CASSKAREQYL. CDR3 bases: TGTGCCAGCAGCAAAGCGAGAGAGCAGTACTTA. The chain carries TRBV3-1 and TRBJ2-7, with D unresolved. Trimming removed 5 bases at V and 7 bases at J, with 9 bases between. The CDR3 has 11 residues. The germline V gene has CDR1 LGHDT and CDR2 YNNKEL (reference sequence).

In this sample, this clonotype turned up many times. The chain employs TRBV9 and TRBJ2-7; 11 bases align to TRBD2. The CDR3 loop spans 15 amino acids. CDR1 is SGDLS and CDR2 is YYNGEE in the germline V gene. V trimming: 3 bases; J trimming: 1 base; junction bases outside the gene matches: 3. DNA for the CDR3: TGTGCCAGCAGCGGACTAGCGGGGTCATCCTACGAGCAGTACTTC. This gives the protein CASSGLAGSSYEQYF.

This clonotype was found a few times. This sequence joins TRBV19 and TRBJ2-6; no clear D. Germline CDR1 is LNHDA and CDR2 is SQIVND (reference sequence). The CDR3 covers 14 residues. V was clipped by 7 bases and J by 1 base, with 8 bases between them. The CDR3 is CASKDTSGANVLTF. The CDR3 DNA follows: TGTGCCAGTAAAGACACTTCTGGGGCCAACGTCCTGACTTTC.

This rearrangement joins TRBV20-1 to TRBJ1-2, with a possible D match to TRBD1 (5 bases). Looked up from germline, CDR1 is DFQATT and CDR2 is SNEGSKA (reference sequence). CDR3 size: 15 residues. Trimming took off 5 bases at V and 2 bases at J, with 18 bases between the two ends. CDR3 nucleotide sequence: TGCAGTGCTGCCCCCACCAGGGCCACCAACTATGGCTACACCTTC. This translates into CSAAPTRATNYGYTF.

The count of this clonotype is one. A much larger clone is a single base away; this may be a read error. This chain uses TRBV9 with TRBJ2-7; D remains unclear. The CDR3 totals 11 residues. V dropped 2 bases and J dropped 7 bases, with 7 bases sitting between them. Per germline, CDR1 SGDLS and CDR2 YYNGEE. The CDR3: CASSVRSEQYF. CDR3 in DNA: TGTGCCAGCAGCGTTCGTTCGGAGCAGTACTTC. Based on the CDR3 plus reference TRBV9 and TRBJ2-7, the full variable domain is DSGVTQTPKHLITATGQRVTLRCSPRSGDLSVYWYQQSLDQGLQFLIQYYNGEERAKGNILERFSAQQFPDLHSELNLSSLELGDSALYFCASSVRSEQYFGPGTRLTVT.

This clonotype has only one observation. A read error may explain this, as a much larger clone is one base away. The CDR3 DNA follows: TGTGCCAGCAAGACTAGCGGGCTCCCCGGGGGAGTGCAGTACTTC. Protein: CASKTSGLPGGVQYF. The chain combines TRBV2 with TRBJ2-5, with TRBD2 matching over 10 bases. This CDR3 has 15 amino acids. From germline, CDR1 is SNHLY and CDR2 FYNNEI. V lost 7 bases and J lost 11; bases outside the gene matches: 16.